This TCR beta chain was captured by sequencing in a study of cytomegalovirus exposure and HLA in healthy donors. With respect to this clone: The antigen is undetermined.

The study, taken as a whole, reports: Overall, approximately 150 TCR beta chains were annotated as cytomegalovirus-associated. An apparent linkage of common viral pathogens to several of the most significant clusters emerged in a later analysis. For most subjects, TCR beta sequences were reported to predict HLA-A and HLA-B alleles with accuracy. Versus the roughly 670-donor mean, an Asian-associated ancestry cluster reportedly showed fewer N-insertions in a later analysis.

In the PCR, 60 Vbeta and 13 Jbeta primers were used. Clones were sequenced by immunoSEQ multiplex PCR, and TCRdb holds only the in-frame ones, with some missing. Of approximately 90,000 clones in the sample, about 77% were seen once. V was cut by 2 bases and J by 7 bases, with 9 bases left in between. The germline V gene has CDR1 LNHDA and CDR2 SQIVND (reference sequence). CDR3 length: 14 amino acids. The sample consisted of PBMCs. The chain couples TRBV19 to TRBJ2-6; a weak D match, TRBD2 (6 bases). This TCR was recovered from a woman in her forties in good health and CMV-seronegative. The CDR3 sequence: CASSISAGANVLTF. The CDR3 nucleotides are TGTGCCAGTAGTATATCGGCGGGAGCCAACGTCCTGACTTTC.